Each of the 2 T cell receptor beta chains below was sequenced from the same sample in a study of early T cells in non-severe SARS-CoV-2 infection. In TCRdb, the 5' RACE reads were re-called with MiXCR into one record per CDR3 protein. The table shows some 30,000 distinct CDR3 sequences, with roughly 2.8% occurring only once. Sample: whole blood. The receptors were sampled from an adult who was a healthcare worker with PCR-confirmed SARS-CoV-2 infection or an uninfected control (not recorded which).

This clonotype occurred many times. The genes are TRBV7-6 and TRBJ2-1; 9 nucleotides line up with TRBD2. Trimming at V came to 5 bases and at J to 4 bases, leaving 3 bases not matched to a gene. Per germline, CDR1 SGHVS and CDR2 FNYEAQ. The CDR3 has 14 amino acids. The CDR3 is CASSLTSGYNEQFF. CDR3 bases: TGTGCCAGCAGCCTGACTAGCGGATACAATGAGCAGTTCTTC.

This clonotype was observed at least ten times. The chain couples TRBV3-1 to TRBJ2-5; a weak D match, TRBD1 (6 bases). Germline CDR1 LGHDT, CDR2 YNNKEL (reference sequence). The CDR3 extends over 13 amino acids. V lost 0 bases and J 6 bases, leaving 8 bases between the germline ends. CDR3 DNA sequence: TGTGCCAGCAGCCAAGACCAGGGGAAGACCCAGTACTTC. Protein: CASSQDQGKTQYF.